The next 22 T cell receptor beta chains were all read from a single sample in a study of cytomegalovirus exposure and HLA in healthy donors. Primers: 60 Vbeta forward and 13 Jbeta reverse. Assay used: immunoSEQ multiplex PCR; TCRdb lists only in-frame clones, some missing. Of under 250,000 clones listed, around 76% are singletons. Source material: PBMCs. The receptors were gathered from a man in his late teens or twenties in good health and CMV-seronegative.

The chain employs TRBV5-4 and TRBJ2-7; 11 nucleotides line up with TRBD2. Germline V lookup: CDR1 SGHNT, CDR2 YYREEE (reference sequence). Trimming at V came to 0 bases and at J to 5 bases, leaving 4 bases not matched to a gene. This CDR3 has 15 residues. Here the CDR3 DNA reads TGTGCCAGCAGCTTGGGTGGGACTAGCGGCCACGAGCAGTACTTC. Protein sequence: CASSLGGTSGHEQYF.

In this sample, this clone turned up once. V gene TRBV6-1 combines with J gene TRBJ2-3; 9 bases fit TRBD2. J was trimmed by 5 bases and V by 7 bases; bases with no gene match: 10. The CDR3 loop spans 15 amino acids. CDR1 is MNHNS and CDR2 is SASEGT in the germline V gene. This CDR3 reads CASNDMAGGRDTQYF. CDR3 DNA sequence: TGTGCCAGCAATGATATGGCGGGAGGGAGAGATACGCAGTATTTT.

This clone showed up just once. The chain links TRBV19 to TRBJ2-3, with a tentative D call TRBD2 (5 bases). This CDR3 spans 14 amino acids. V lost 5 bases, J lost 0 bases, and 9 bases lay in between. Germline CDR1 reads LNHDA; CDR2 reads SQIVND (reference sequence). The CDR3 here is CASSRAGSTDTQYF. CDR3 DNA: TGTGCCAGTAGTCGGGCGGGTAGCACAGATACGCAGTATTTT.

The CDR3 is CASSKGPRTGEGYEQYF. The CDR3 DNA sequence: TGTGCCAGCAGCAAAGGACCCCGGACAGGGGAGGGGTACGAGCAGTACTTC. V gene TRBV21-1 combines with J gene TRBJ2-7; no check of the table's D call, TRBD1, against the DNA was made. TRBV21-1 constitutes a pseudogene. The CDR3 spans 17 residues.

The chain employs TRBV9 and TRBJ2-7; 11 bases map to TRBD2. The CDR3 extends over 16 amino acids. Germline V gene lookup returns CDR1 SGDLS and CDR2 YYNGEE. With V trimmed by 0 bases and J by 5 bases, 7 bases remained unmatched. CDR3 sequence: CASSVVASGRIDEQYF. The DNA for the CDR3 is TGTGCCAGCAGCGTAGTGGCTAGCGGGAGGATCGACGAGCAGTACTTC.

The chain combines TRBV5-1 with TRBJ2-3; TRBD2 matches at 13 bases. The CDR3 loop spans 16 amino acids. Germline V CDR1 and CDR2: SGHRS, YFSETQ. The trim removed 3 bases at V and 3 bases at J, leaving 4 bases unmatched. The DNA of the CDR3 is TGCGCCAGCAGCTGGGGACTAGCGGGGACGACAGATACGCAGTATTTT. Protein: CASSWGLAGTTDTQYF.

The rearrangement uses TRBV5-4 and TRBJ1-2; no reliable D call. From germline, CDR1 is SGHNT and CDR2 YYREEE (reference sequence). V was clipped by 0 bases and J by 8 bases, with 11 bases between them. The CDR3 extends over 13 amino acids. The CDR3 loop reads CASSLDTVNGYTF. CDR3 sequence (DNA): TGTGCCAGCAGCTTGGACACCGTTAACGGCTACACCTTC.

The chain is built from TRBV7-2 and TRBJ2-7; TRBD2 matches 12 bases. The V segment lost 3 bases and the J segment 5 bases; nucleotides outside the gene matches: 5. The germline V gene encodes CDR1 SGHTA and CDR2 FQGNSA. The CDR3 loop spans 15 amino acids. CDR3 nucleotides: TGTGCCAGCAGCTTTCTAGCGGGAGGGCCGCACGAGCAGTACTTC. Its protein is CASSFLAGGPHEQYF. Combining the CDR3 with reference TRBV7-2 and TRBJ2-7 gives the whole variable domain GAGVSQSPSNKVTEKGKDVELRCDPISGHTALYWYRQSLGQGLEFLIYFQGNSAPDKSGLPSDRFSAERTGGSVSTLTIQRTQQEDSAVYLCASSFLAGGPHEQYFGPGTRLTVT.

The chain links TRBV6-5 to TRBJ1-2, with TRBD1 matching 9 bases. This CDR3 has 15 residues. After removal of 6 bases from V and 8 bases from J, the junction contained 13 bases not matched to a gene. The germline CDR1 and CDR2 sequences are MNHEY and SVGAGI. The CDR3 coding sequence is TGTGCCAGCAGCCCTACAGGGGGCGGGGGTGGCGGCTACACCTTC. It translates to CASSPTGGGGGGYTF.

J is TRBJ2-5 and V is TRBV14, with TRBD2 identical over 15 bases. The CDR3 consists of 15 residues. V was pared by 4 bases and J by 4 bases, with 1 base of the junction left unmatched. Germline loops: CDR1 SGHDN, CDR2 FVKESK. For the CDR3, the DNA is TGTGCCAGCAGCCTGGGACTAGCGGGGGGAGAGACCCAGTACTTC. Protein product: CASSLGLAGGETQYF.

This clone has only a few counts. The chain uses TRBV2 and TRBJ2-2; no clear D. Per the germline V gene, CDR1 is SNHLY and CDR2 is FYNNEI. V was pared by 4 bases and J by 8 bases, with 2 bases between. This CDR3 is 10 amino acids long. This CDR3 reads CASSVGELFF. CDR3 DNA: TGTGCCAGCAGTGTAGGGGAGCTGTTTTTT.

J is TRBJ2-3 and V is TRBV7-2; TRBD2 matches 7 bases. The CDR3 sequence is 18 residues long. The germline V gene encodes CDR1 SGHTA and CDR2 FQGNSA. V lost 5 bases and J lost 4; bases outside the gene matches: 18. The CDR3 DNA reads TGTGCCAGCAGCCTCAAGCAAGTCTGGCGGGAGAGGCCAGATACGCAGTATTTT. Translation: CASSLKQVWRERPDTQYF.

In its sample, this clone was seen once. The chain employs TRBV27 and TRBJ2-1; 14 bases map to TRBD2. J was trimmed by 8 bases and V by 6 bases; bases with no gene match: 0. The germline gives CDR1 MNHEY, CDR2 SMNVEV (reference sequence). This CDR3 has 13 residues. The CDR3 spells CASRGLAGDEQFF. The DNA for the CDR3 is TGTGCCAGCAGGGGACTAGCGGGAGATGAGCAGTTCTTC.

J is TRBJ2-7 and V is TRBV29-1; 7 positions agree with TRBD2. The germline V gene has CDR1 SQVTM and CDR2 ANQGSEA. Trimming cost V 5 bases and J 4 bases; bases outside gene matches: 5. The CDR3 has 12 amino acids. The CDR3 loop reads CSVWGGGYEQYF. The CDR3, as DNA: TGCAGCGTTTGGGGGGGAGGGTACGAGCAGTACTTC.

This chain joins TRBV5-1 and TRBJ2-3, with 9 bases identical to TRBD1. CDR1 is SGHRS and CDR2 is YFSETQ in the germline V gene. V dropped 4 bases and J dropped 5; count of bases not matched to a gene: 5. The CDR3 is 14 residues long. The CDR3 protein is CASSPRTGEDTQYF. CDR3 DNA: TGCGCCAGCAGCCCCAGGACAGGGGAAGATACGCAGTATTTT.

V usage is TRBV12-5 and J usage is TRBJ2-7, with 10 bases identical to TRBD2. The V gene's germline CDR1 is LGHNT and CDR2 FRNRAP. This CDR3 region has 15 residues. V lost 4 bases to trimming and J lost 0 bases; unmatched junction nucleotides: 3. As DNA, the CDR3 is TGTGCTAGTGGTTCACGGACTAGCGGCTCCTACGAGCAGTACTTC. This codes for CASGSRTSGSYEQYF.

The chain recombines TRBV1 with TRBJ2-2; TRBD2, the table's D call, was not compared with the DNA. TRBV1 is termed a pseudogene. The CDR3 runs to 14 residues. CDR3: CTSSQASGTGELFF. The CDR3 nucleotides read TGCACCAGCAGCCAAGCTAGCGGCACCGGGGAGCTGTTTTTT.

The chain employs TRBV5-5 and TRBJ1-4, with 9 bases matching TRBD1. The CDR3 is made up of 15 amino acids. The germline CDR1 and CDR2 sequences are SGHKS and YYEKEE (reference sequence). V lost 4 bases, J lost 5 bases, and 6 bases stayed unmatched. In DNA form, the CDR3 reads TGTGCCAGCAGCCCGTGGACAGGGGACAATGAAAAACTGTTTTTT. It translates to CASSPWTGDNEKLFF.

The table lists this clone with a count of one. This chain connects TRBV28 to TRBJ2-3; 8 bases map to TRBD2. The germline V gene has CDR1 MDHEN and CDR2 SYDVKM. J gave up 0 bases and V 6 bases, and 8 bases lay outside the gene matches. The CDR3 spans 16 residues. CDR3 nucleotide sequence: TGTGCCAGCAGCTCTCCGACTAGCGAGAGCACAGATACGCAGTATTTT. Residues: CASSSPTSESTDTQYF.

CDR3 bases: TGTGCCACAGGGGCAGGGATGAATGAAAAACTGTTTTTT. The encoded protein is CATGAGMNEKLFF. The J gene is TRBJ1-4, the V gene TRBV15; a possible D gene is TRBD1 (5 bases). The CDR3 length is 13 residues. Germline lookup yields CDR1 LNHNV and CDR2 YYDKDF (reference sequence). Between the trimmed V and J ends, which lost 9 bases and 5 bases, there was a span of 13 bases.

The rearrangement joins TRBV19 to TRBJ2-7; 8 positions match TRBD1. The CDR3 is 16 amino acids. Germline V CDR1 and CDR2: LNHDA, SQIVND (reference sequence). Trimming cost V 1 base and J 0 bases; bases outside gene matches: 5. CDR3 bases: TGTGCCAGTAGTATAGGTGGGACAGGAGGCTCCTACGAGCAGTACTTC. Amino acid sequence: CASSIGGTGGSYEQYF.

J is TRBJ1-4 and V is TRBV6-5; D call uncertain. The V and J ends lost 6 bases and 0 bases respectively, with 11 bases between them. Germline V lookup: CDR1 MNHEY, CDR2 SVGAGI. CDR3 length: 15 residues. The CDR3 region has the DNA TGTGCCAGCAGACCGCCACGAGCAACTAATGAAAAACTGTTTTTT. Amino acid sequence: CASRPPRATNEKLFF.